The entry that follows covers one T cell receptor (beta chain) sequence. A read error may account for a junction end that differs from germline. CDR3 and TCR beta VDJ profiling relied on genomic DNA as the template. TCRdb re-analysed the reads in MiXCR, keeping a single row per CDR3 protein. The data hold about 81,000 distinct CDR3 sequences, with about 45% observed a single time. The source of the sample is a study of CD8+CD57+ T cells in acquired aplastic anemia. This CDR3 comprises 12 residues. Germline lookup yields CDR1 SGHAT and CDR2 FQNNGV. This TCR derives from a human donor in good health, serving as a control. The gene calls are TRBV11-2 and TRBJ2-3; D remains ambiguous. Sequencing input: sorted CD4+, CD8+, or CD8+CD57+ T cells (not recorded which) from PBMCs. CDR3 protein: CVSSLEAATQYF. CDR3 sequence (DNA): TGTGTCAGCAGCTTAGAGGCGGCAACGCAGTATTTT.